The T cell receptor (beta chain) described here comes from a study of molecular identifiers for immune sequencing clone quantification. General observations from the study: Effector cells had over 98% of their molecules in clones above 20 RNA copies, while naive cells had under 1%. In a background of 900,000 to 1,000,000 naive cells, spiked Jurkat TCR RNA from one cell was reportedly detectable.

Based on a CD8+CD4-CCR7+CD45RA+ profile, naive CD8 T cells were sorted. V shed 3 bases and J shed 5 bases, with 8 bases lying between them. The germline V gene encodes CDR1 LNHDA and CDR2 SQIVND (reference sequence). The CDR3 has 14 amino acids. In preparing bulk TCR libraries, previously described methods and listed TCR primers were used. TCRdb redid the calling of the PCR reads with MiXCR, one entry per CDR3 protein. The sample has some 590,000 distinct CDR3 sequences; roughly 27% are singletons. This clonotype was seen only a few times. Its antigen is as yet unknown. Sequenced: naive CD8+ T cells from blood, with Jurkat cell RNA spiked in. The subset here: FACS-sorted CD8+CD4-CCR7+CD45RA+ naive T cells. This clonotype was sampled from a human donor in good health. Some libraries in this study had Jurkat cell RNA spiked in. The chain recombines TRBV19 with TRBJ1-6; D unclear. In nucleotides, the CDR3 is TGTGCCAGTAGTATTTGGAAAGATAATTCACCCCTCCACTTT. Translated, it gives CASSIWKDNSPLHF.